This T cell receptor (beta chain) was sequenced for a study of somatic mutations in cytotoxic T cells in rheumatoid arthritis listed by TCRdb under 2017. With respect to the entire study: Peripheral blood (approximately 32 ml EDTA) was collected from patients immediately after diagnosis and before any treatment began. Median age was essentially the same in the patient group and the control group. Some V beta antibody-stained T-cell populations were flow-sorted on a FACSAria II or Sony SH800 at nearly 100% purity, and sorted V beta1+ cells also underwent TCRB sequencing. TCRB deep sequencing covered approximately 69 patients with rheumatoid arthritis along with some 22 healthy controls. To characterize clonality, the study used TCRB deep sequencing while asking whether somatic mutations are carried by expanded CD8+ T-cell clones in newly diagnosed, untreated rheumatoid arthritis. The paper as a whole reports these results and caveats: The slight underrepresentation of TRBV07 in patients was not corrected for multiple comparisons. There was no significant difference in CD8+ T-cell clonality between rheumatoid arthritis patients and age-matched healthy controls. The expanded CD8+ clones had unknown antigen targets, and not appearing in virus-specific databases did not rule out that they were virus-specific. An increase of CD8+ clonality with age was seen in patients (Spearman r ~ 0.46) but not in healthy controls. In 8 of 65 patients the largest CD8+ clone exceeded 20% of CD8+ cells, and several identical CD8+ TCRB sequences were shared between blood and synovial fluid.

CD4+ and CD8+ cells were isolated by positive magnetic bead selection on an AutoMACS, and purity was checked by flow cytometry. A TCR V beta antibody panel was used in flow cytometry to screen first for clonal expansions, which were then characterized by TCRB deep sequencing of sorted CD8+ fractions. Peripheral blood mononuclear cells were isolated by Ficoll-Paque PLUS density gradient separation. Nucleospin Tissue or Tissue XS kits were used to extract DNA from CD4-enriched, CD8-enriched or PBMC samples, and a Qubit 2.0 fluorometer was used for quantification. Sequencing of TCRB CDR3 was done on genomic DNA with the immunoSEQ assay. Concerning the study's data processing: When patient CD8+ clones exceeding 1% were checked against published virus-specific TCRB sequences, only a few matched. Analyses were restricted to productive TCRB rearrangements. Clonality was expressed as a Shannon entropy-based productive clonality index, with each clone defined by a unique TCRB CDR3 sequence. To calculate repertoire overlap between two samples, the template counts of each clone were considered relative to each sample's total templates. V-gene usage from TCRB sequencing and V-gene usage measured by flow cytometry were correlated (Spearman r of 0.61). Imported from immuneACCESS, the table was reduced by TCRdb to in-frame sequences with V and J called. These copies leave out some clones; in studies compared against another copy, an unresolved V gene accounts for under half, and the cause of the remainder is not known. The V and J calls and clone size were taken over from that table, and D and trimming were inferred from the DNA. Counted in this sample were fewer than 6,000 clones; roughly 80% of them appeared once. The top ten hold roughly 4.5% of the sample.

A distance of 12 bases separates the germline ends of V and J, which lose 1 base and 2 bases respectively. Taken from the germline V gene (reference sequence), the CDR1 and CDR2 loops are LNHDA and SQIVND. The CDR3 numbers 15 residues from cysteine through phenylalanine. CDR3 DNA is the only sequence kept; it has 45 bases, read in frame from the first base. Notes on this clone: Its antigen is unknown. No much larger clone exists at a distance of one base, and base qualities are not known.

This TCR was recovered from an adult with rheumatoid arthritis. Input material: CD8+ T cells sorted from blood. The rearranged segments are TRBV19 and TRBJ2-7, with no confidently assigned D gene. The CDR3 protein: CASSIGKGGTYEQYF. The DNA is TGTGCCAGTAGTATAGGTAAAGGCGGCACCTACGAGCAGTACTTC. When the CDR3 is completed using the reference TRBV19 and TRBJ2-7 genes on either side, the full variable domain is DGGITQSPKYLFRKEGQNVTLSCEQNLNHDAMYWYRQDPGQGLRLIYYSQIVNDFQKGDIAEGYSVSREKKESFPLTVTSAQKNPTAFYLCASSIGKGGTYEQYFGPGTRLTVT.